Listed below are T cell receptor beta chains from one sample, sequenced in a study of T cell responses to AZD1222 COVID-19 vaccine. Libraries were prepared by immunoSEQ multiplex PCR; TCRdb keeps only in-frame clonotypes and omits some of them. Counted here are roughly 170,000 clones, roughly 87% occurring once; the ten biggest clones make up about 3%. The sequences come from peripheral blood, collected on day 0 of AZD1222 vaccination. These receptor sequences come from an adult in good health. CDR3s include the opening cysteine and the closing phenylalanine or tryptophan.

J | V | CDR3
TRBJ2-7 | TRBV28 | CASSGTGGLSYEQYF
TRBJ1-2 | TRBV7-9 | CASSPRDLVALYGYTF
TRBJ1-2 | TRBV5-1 | CASSFYGGSGYTF
TRBJ2-2 | TRBV28 | CASRNRNTGELFF
TRBJ2-2 | TRBV5-6 | CASSSTGTGGGPYTGELFF
TRBJ2-3 | TRBV5-1 | CASNPGEETDTQYF
TRBJ1-2 | TRBV2 | CASSGYNYGYTF
TRBJ1-2 | TRBV7-9 | CASSSDRGQSGYTF
TRBJ1-1 | TRBV4-1 | CARSRPGTGGTEAFF
TRBJ1-1 | TRBV19 | CASRSGRRGAYTEAFF
TRBJ1-2 | TRBV19 | CASRGGNYGYTF
TRBJ1-6 | TRBV19 | CASSNRPTSSSYNSPLHF
TRBJ1-2 | TRBV3-1/TRBV3-2 | CASSPQGRYGYTF
TRBJ1-2 | TRBV6-5 | CASGQERDGYTF
TRBJ2-7 | TRBV13 | CASSPRLAGVDEQYF
TRBJ2-7 | TRBV7-9 | CASSSWGSGSLHEQYF
TRBJ1-1 | TRBV5-1 | CASSLAPGVNTEAFF
TRBJ2-2 | TRBV5-8 | CASSFRTGELFF
TRBJ1-1 | TRBV28 | CASSPTGVLNTEAFF
TRBJ2-3 | TRBV7-9 | CASSTVADTQYF
TRBJ1-6 | TRBV5-4 | CASSFGDRNSPLHF
TRBJ2-7 | TRBV6-5 | CASGTSGSFIEQYF
TRBJ2-3 | TRBV7-6 | CASSPSGGRADTQYF
TRBJ2-2 | TRBV25-1 | CASSDTGELFF
TRBJ1-4 | TRBV5-1 | CASSPLATNEKLFF
TRBJ2-1 | TRBV30 | CAWRFGTGSYNEQFF
TRBJ2-1 | TRBV19 | CASSIIDAGGVYNEQFF
TRBJ1-6 | TRBV27 | CASTQGTGNNSPLHF
TRBJ1-5 | TRBV7-9 | CASSVGNQPQHF
TRBJ2-7 | TRBV19 | CASREAGQVDEQYF
TRBJ2-3 | TRBV20-1 | CSASRIATIRDTQYF
TRBJ1-4 | TRBV7-2 | CASSPGQRPEKLFF
TRBJ1-6 | TRBV19 | CASSTVRDGFHNSPLHF
TRBJ1-2 | TRBV6-4 | CASSPGGAYGYTF
TRBJ2-7 | TRBV13 | CASSLGQISSYEQYF
TRBJ2-1 | TRBV5-6 | CASSSTLAGGYNEQFF
TRBJ1-5 | TRBV2 | CASSDPLGRDNQPQHF
TRBJ1-1 | TRBV29-1 | CSVPGEVNTEAFF
TRBJ1-5 | TRBV5-6 | CASSLTENQPQHF
TRBJ1-1 | TRBV19 | CAIVSPAAYPMNTEAFF
TRBJ1-3 | TRBV19 | CASSIDGNTIYF
TRBJ2-1 | TRBV1 | CTSSQDLGVGGGGVNEQFF
TRBJ1-1 | TRBV19 | CASRTHRPANTEAFF
TRBJ1-3 | TRBV19 | CASNRQSSGNTIYF
TRBJ2-7 | TRBV10-3 | CAISEGTNYEQYF